These 23 T cell receptor beta chains came from one sample sequenced in a study of blood T cell repertoires in COVID-19. Assay used: immunoSEQ multiplex PCR; TCRdb lists only in-frame clones, some missing. This sample carries about 240,000 clones, approximately 84% of them seen once, and the ten largest clones take less than 4.5%. The source material was peripheral blood. The receptors originated from a man in his fifties or sixties with acute or convalescent COVID-19.

The DNA for the CDR3 is TGTGCCAGCTCACCACAGGGGGCGGACTTCACTGAAGCTTTCTTT. Amino acid sequence: CASSPQGADFTEAFF. The V call is TRBV18, the J call TRBJ1-1; TRBD1 agrees at 7 bases. Germline CDR1 KGHSH, CDR2 LQKENI. The V segment lost 1 base and the J segment 4 bases; nucleotides outside the gene matches: 6. The CDR3 is made up of 15 amino acids. Full variable domain (remainder filled in from reference TRBV18 and TRBJ1-1): NAGVMQNPRHLVRRRGQEARLRCSPMKGHSHVYWYRQLPEEGLKFMVYLQKENIIDESGMPKERFSAEFPKEGPSILRIQQVVRGDSAAYFCASSPQGADFTEAFFGQGTRLTVV.

This chain links TRBV9 with TRBJ1-6; weak D call: TRBD1 (5 bases). Deletions cut 4 bases from V and 2 bases from J, with 16 bases between. Looked up from germline, CDR1 is SGDLS and CDR2 is YYNGEE. CDR3 length equals 17 residues. CDR3 in amino acids: CASSTRGDGPYNSPLHF. CDR3 coding DNA: TGTGCCAGCAGCACCCGGGGGGACGGGCCCTATAATTCACCCCTCCACTTT.

The chain has TRBV5-1 and TRBJ2-1; 14 positions agree with TRBD2. Germline V gene lookup returns CDR1 SGHRS and CDR2 YFSETQ. J was trimmed by 0 bases and V by 4 bases; bases with no gene match: 3. The CDR3 consists of 17 residues. The CDR3 DNA reads as TGCGCCAGCAGCCTGACTAGCGGGAGGGACTCCTACAATGAGCAGTTCTTC. Amino acid sequence: CASSLTSGRDSYNEQFF.

V is TRBV7-9 and J is TRBJ2-4, with 7 bases matching TRBD2. Germline lookup yields CDR1 SEHNR and CDR2 FQNEAQ (reference sequence). J lost 8 bases, V lost 7 bases, and 8 bases had no gene match. The CDR3 is 13 residues long. The CDR3 bases are TGTGCCAGCACCCCGCCGGGAGGAGACATTCAGTACTTC. Its protein is CASTPPGGDIQYF.

V usage is TRBV16 and J usage is TRBJ2-7; TRBD1 aligns across 8 bases. The CDR3 has 16 residues. The V segment lost 4 bases and the J segment 2 bases; nucleotides outside the gene matches: 10. Germline CDR1 reads KGHSY; CDR2 reads FQNENV. CDR3 nucleotides: TGTGCCAGCAGCCCACGAGGGACAGGCAGGGCCTACGAGCAGTACTTC. Translating gives CASSPRGTGRAYEQYF.

This chain joins TRBV11-2 and TRBJ2-1; 12 bases are shared with TRBD2. The germline gives CDR1 SGHAT, CDR2 FQNNGV. Trimming at V came to 6 bases and at J to 4 bases, leaving 13 bases not matched to a gene. The CDR3 consists of 18 residues. CDR3 loop: CASSFYPWTSGEYNEQFF. The CDR3 coding sequence is TGTGCCAGCAGTTTTTACCCTTGGACTAGCGGGGAGTACAATGAGCAGTTCTTC.

V is TRBV5-1 and J is TRBJ2-3; 9 nucleotides line up with TRBD2. V gave up 7 bases and J gave up 4 bases; unmatched junction bases: 10. Germline V gene data show CDR1 as SGHRS and CDR2 as YFSETQ. This CDR3 spans 15 amino acids. DNA for the CDR3: TGCGCCAGCGCCCTAAGGCGGGAGGGCCCAGATACGCAGTATTTT. It is translated as CASALRREGPDTQYF.

The chain links TRBV11-2 to TRBJ2-7; TRBD1 aligns across 7 bases. Germline V lookup: CDR1 SGHAT, CDR2 FQNNGV. This CDR3 has 14 amino acids. J lost 2 bases, V lost 5 bases, and 6 bases had no gene match. The DNA for the CDR3 is TGTGCCAGCAGCCCCTGGGACAGTCCCTACGAGCAGTACTTC. Its protein is CASSPWDSPYEQYF.

CDR3 nucleotides: TGCGCCAGCAGCCAAGGGTCCGGATCGGACACCTTTTTAGATTATGGCTACACCTTC. Amino acids: CASSQGSGSDTFLDYGYTF. This chain joins TRBV4-1 and TRBJ1-2, with D perhaps matching TRBD1 (5 bases). This CDR3 has 19 residues. Trimming stripped 1 base from V and 5 bases from J, with 26 bases between. Germline V gene lookup returns CDR1 MGHRA and CDR2 YSYEKL.

This clone was recorded only once. The V and J genes are TRBV6-6 and TRBJ2-1; maybe TRBD1 (7 bases). This CDR3 is 15 amino acids long. Trimming shortened V by 7 bases and J by 4 bases, and 17 bases separated the two germline ends. Germline-derived CDR1 and CDR2 are MNHNY and SVGAGI (reference sequence). CDR3 loop: CASTRASGGYNEQFF. DNA of the CDR3: TGTGCCAGCACTCGGGCCTCAGGGGGGTACAATGAGCAGTTCTTC.

The chain has TRBV5-1 and TRBJ1-5; TRBD1 might be the D (5 bases). The CDR3 runs to 17 residues. The V end was cut by 0 bases, the J end by 2 bases, with 15 bases between. The germline gives CDR1 SGHRS, CDR2 YFSETQ. The chain's CDR3 is CASSLVQGRRCNQPQHF. CDR3 DNA sequence: TGCGCCAGCAGCTTGGTCCAGGGCAGAAGATGCAATCAGCCCCAGCATTTT.

The chain uses TRBV9 and TRBJ2-2; 9 bases fit TRBD1. The CDR3 spans 19 residues. CDR1 is SGDLS, CDR2 YYNGEE, per germline. The ends lost 1 base at V and 7 bases at J; junction bases unmatched: 17. The CDR3 loop reads CASSVSKTGQGNLGGELFF. The DNA of the CDR3 is TGTGCCAGCAGCGTAAGCAAAACGGGACAGGGTAATTTAGGCGGGGAGCTGTTTTTT.

The chain carries TRBV15 and TRBJ2-4; possibly TRBD2 for D (5 bases). This CDR3 has 13 amino acids. V was shortened by 5 bases and J by 0 bases, with 5 bases between the two germline ends. Germline V gene lookup returns CDR1 LNHNV and CDR2 YYDKDF (reference sequence). The CDR3: CATSEGAKNIQYF. CDR3 DNA: TGTGCCACCAGCGAGGGAGCCAAAAACATTCAGTACTTC.

The chain employs TRBV5-1 and TRBJ2-1; 7 bases line up with TRBD2. The CDR3 length is 16 residues. Trimming took 0 bases from V and 2 from J; bases not matched to a gene: 5. Germline V lookup: CDR1 SGHRS, CDR2 YFSETQ. CDR3 region: CASSLAAGEAYNEQFF. The CDR3 DNA follows: TGCGCCAGCAGCTTGGCCGCGGGAGAGGCCTACAATGAGCAGTTCTTC.

Here the CDR3 DNA reads TGTGCCTGGAGTGTAGCGGGGAACACTGAAGCTTTCTTT. It is translated as CAWSVAGNTEAFF. The chain recombines TRBV30 with TRBJ1-1; D remains ambiguous. The CDR3 runs to 13 residues. V was pared by 0 bases and J by 1 base, with 6 bases between. Germline CDR1 is GTSNPN and CDR2 is SVGIG (reference sequence).

This chain connects TRBV11-2 to TRBJ2-7; possible D gene TRBD2, 6 bases. CDR3 length: 17 amino acids. In germline, CDR1 is SGHAT, CDR2 FQNNGV. V was shortened by 1 base and J by 2 bases, with 18 bases between the two germline ends. The DNA of the CDR3 is TGTGCCAGCAGCTTAGGGACGTGGCAGGAGGGCGCCTACGAGCAGTACTTC. Residues: CASSLGTWQEGAYEQYF.

The chain recombines TRBV28 with TRBJ1-5; D might be TRBD1 (6 bases). Germline V gene sequence: CDR1 MDHEN, CDR2 SYDVKM. The ends were cut back, 7 bases at V and 5 bases at J, with 15 bases in the middle. The CDR3 spans 14 residues. Here the CDR3 reads CASIGGGDYQPQHF. CDR3 nucleotide sequence: TGTGCCAGCATCGGAGGGGGGGATTATCAGCCCCAGCATTTT.

This clone turned up a few times. V is TRBV5-1 and J is TRBJ2-1, with D possibly TRBD1 on 6 matching bases. V was clipped by 3 bases and J by 6 bases, with 16 bases between them. Germline V gene data show CDR1 as SGHRS and CDR2 as YFSETQ. The CDR3 runs 15 residues. The CDR3 DNA reads as TGCGCCAGCAGCTCCACCGGGACATCATTCAATGAGCAGTTCTTC. Amino acids: CASSSTGTSFNEQFF.

V gene TRBV10-3 combines with J gene TRBJ1-1; 9 bases are shared with TRBD1. Germline V gene sequence: CDR1 ENHRY, CDR2 SYGVKD. The length of the CDR3 is 13 residues. Germline trimming cut 9 bases from V and 5 bases from J; bases unmatched to any gene: 7. CDR3 residues: CAIHSGTGTEAFF. In DNA, the CDR3 is TGTGCCATACATTCCGGGACAGGGACTGAAGCTTTCTTT.

V and J are TRBV13 and TRBJ2-7, with 11 bases lining up with TRBD2. Germline CDR1 reads PRHDT; CDR2 reads FYEKMQ (reference sequence). Germline trimming cut 3 bases from V and 8 bases from J; bases unmatched to any gene: 12. This CDR3 spans 16 amino acids. The CDR3 loop is CASSFPLAGGPVKQYF. Here the CDR3 DNA reads TGTGCCAGCAGCTTCCCCCTAGCGGGGGGACCAGTTAAGCAGTACTTC.

This clone was detected only a few times. One end of the junction varies from germline; a read error may be responsible. The V and J genes are TRBV29-1 and TRBJ2-5, with TRBD2 matching over 7 bases. The CDR3 is 12 amino acids. Looked up from germline, CDR1 is SQVTM and CDR2 is ANQGSEA. The CDR3 DNA follows: TGCAGCGTCGAAGCGGGATTGGAGACCCAGTACTTC. Its translation is CSVEAGLETQYF.

This rearrangement joins TRBV27 to TRBJ2-5; 10 bases match TRBD1. The germline V gene has CDR1 MNHEY and CDR2 SMNVEV (reference sequence). V dropped 4 bases and J dropped 1; count of bases not matched to a gene: 6. There are 16 residues in the CDR3. CDR3 sequence (DNA): TGTGCCAGCAGTTCCGCTCGGACAGGGGGCCAAGAGACCCAGTACTTC. Translating it yields CASSSARTGGQETQYF.

J is TRBJ1-2 and V is TRBV20-1; D unclear. V gave up 4 bases and J gave up 5 bases, with 8 bases separating them. The CDR3 spans 11 residues. The germline V gene encodes CDR1 DFQATT and CDR2 SNEGSKA (reference sequence). CDR3 sequence reads: CSATTPYGYTF. The CDR3 DNA reads as TGCAGTGCTACCACTCCTTATGGCTACACCTTC.